This T cell receptor (beta chain) was sequenced for a study of blood T cell repertoires in COVID-19. Study context: Acute and convalescent COVID-19 specimens originated in the United States, Italy and Spain. From T cells, B-cell-depleted T cells, or PBMCs came the material, which was cDNA or gDNA.

Per the study methods: It was from reference gene primer amplification that nucleated cell counts were estimated. Clones were read by immunoSEQ multiplex PCR, and TCRdb kept only the in-frame ones, dropping some. Clone size and the V and J calls come from that table; the DNA yielded D and trimming. The sample lists about 68,000 clones; roughly 80% were seen once. Trimming removed 0 bases from V and 3 bases from J; junction bases left unmatched: 3. The CDR3 spans 16 residues. The germline gives CDR1 MNHEY, CDR2 SMNVEV (reference sequence). The V and J genes are TRBV27 and TRBJ1-5, with TRBD1 matching 9 bases. This clonotype was sampled from a human donor in a cohort sampled during active COVID-19. Input material: peripheral blood. The DNA for the CDR3 is TGTGCCAGCAGTTTATCGGGGACAGGGTCCAATCAGCCCCAGCATTTT. Protein product: CASSLSGTGSNQPQHF.